This T cell receptor beta chain was captured by sequencing in a study of cytomegalovirus exposure and HLA in healthy donors. Germline V gives CDR1 SGHNT, CDR2 YYREEE (reference sequence). V was pared by 0 bases and J by 4 bases, with 13 bases of the junction left unmatched. The CDR3 has 19 amino acids. Using immunoSEQ multiplex PCR, the repertoire was profiled, and TCRdb retains in-frame clones only, with some absent. The sample carries around 110,000 clones, 88% recorded once. The genes are TRBV5-4 and TRBJ2-5; 12 bases align to TRBD2. The clonotype originates from a young woman in good health and CMV-seropositive. The sample consisted of PBMCs. CDR3 in DNA: TGTGCCAGCAGCTTGGCGCCCGGACTAGCGGGGAAAGCCCGAGAGACCCAGTACTTC. Translated: CASSLAPGLAGKARETQYF.